This TCR beta chain was sequenced during a study of T-cell reconstitution after alpha-beta-depleted transplantation in children. TCRbeta library preparation incorporated unique molecular identifiers. TCRdb reprocessed the PCR reads with MiXCR, giving one entry per CDR3 protein. The sample has 200,000 to 250,000 distinct CDR3 sequences, roughly a tenth seen once. Trimming stripped 7 bases from V and 9 bases from J, with 17 bases between. CDR1 SGHRS and CDR2 YFSETQ come from the germline V gene. The CDR3 loop spans 13 amino acids. Study-level points and caveats: Elevated TCRbeta diversity at day 60 was traced, in some patients, to surviving recipient T cells and thymic progenitors. The main origin of T-cell counts and diversity one year after transplant was newly produced T cells.

This clonotype has just a few counts. The target antigen is unknown. This sequence originates from a child younger than two with acute myeloid leukemia, due to receive a stem cell transplant. The chain has TRBV5-1 and TRBJ2-1; tentatively, D is TRBD1 or TRBD2 (5 bases each). Source: PBMCs, taken before TCRalphabeta/CD19-depleted stem cell transplant. CDR3 sequence: CASFWTPGAEQFF. The CDR3, as DNA: TGCGCCAGCTTTTGGACTCCTGGGGCTGAGCAGTTCTTC.